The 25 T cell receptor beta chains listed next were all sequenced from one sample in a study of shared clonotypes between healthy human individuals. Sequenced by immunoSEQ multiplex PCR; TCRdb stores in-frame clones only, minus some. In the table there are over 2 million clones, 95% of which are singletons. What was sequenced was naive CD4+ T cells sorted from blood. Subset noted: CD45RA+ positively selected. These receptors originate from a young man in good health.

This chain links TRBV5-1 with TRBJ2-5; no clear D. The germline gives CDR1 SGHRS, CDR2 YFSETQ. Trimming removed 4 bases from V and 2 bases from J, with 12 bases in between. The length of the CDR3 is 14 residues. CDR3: CASSLRAAQETQYF. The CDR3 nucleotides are TGCGCCAGCAGCCTCCGGGCCGCACAAGAGACCCAGTACTTC.

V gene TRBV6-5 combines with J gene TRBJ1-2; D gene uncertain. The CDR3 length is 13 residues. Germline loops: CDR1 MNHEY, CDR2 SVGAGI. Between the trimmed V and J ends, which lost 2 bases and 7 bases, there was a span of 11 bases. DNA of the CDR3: TGTGCCAGCAGTTACGCCTTCGGAGCTGGCTACACCTTC. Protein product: CASSYAFGAGYTF.

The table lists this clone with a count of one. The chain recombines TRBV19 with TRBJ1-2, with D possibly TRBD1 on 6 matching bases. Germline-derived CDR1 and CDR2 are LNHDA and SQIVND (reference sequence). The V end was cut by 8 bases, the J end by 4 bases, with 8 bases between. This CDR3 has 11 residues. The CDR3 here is CASGQFYGYTF. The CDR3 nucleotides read TGTGCCAGTGGACAGTTCTATGGCTACACCTTC.

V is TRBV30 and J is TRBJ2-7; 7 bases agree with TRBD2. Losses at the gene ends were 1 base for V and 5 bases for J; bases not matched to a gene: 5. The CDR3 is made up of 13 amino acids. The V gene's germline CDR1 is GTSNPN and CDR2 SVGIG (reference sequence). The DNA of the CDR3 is TGTGCCTGGAGTGCGGGACTACTCAACGAGCAGTACTTC. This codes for CAWSAGLLNEQYF.

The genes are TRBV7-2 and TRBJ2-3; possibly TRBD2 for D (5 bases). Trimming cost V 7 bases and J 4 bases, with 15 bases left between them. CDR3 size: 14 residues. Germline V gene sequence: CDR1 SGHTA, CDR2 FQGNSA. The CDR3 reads CASNLLGISDTQYF. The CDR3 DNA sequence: TGTGCCAGCAACCTACTAGGTATCTCAGATACGCAGTATTTT.

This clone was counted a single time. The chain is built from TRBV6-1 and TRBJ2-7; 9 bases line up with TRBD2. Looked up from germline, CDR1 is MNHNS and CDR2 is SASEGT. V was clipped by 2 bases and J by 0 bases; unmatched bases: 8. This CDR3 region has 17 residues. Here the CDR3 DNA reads TGTGCCAGCAGTGAAAAAATTAGCGGGAGTTTCTCCTACGAGCAGTACTTC. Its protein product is CASSEKISGSFSYEQYF.

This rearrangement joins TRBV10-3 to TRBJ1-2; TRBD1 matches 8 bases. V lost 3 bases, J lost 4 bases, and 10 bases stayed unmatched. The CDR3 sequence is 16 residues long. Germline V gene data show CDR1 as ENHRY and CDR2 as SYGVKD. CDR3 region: CAISEQGTGAAYGYTF. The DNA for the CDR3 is TGTGCCATCAGTGAACAGGGGACAGGAGCTGCCTATGGCTACACCTTC.

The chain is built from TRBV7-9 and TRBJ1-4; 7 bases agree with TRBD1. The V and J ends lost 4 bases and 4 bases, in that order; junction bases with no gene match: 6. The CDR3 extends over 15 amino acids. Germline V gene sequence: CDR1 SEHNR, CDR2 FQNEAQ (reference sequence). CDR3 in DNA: TGTGCCAGCAGCTCCCCCAGGGGGAGTAATGAAAAACTGTTTTTT. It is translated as CASSSPRGSNEKLFF.

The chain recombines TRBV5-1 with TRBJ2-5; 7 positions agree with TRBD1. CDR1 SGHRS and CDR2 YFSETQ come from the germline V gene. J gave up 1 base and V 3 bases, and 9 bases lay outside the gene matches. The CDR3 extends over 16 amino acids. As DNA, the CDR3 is TGCGCCAGCAGCTCGACAGGGTTTGGCCCCCAAGAGACCCAGTACTTC. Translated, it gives CASSSTGFGPQETQYF. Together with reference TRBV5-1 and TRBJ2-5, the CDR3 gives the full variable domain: KAGVTQTPRYLIKTRGQQVTLSCSPISGHRSVSWYQQTPGQGLQFLFEYFSETQRNKGNFPGRFSGRQFSNSRSEMNVSTLELGDSALYLCASSSTGFGPQETQYFGPGTRLLVL.

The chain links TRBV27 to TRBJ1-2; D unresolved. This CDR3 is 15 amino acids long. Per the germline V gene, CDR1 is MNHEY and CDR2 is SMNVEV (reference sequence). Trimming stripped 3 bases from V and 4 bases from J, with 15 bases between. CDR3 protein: CASSLSVADLYGYTF. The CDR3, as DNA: TGTGCCAGCAGTTTGTCGGTGGCGGATCTCTATGGCTACACCTTC.

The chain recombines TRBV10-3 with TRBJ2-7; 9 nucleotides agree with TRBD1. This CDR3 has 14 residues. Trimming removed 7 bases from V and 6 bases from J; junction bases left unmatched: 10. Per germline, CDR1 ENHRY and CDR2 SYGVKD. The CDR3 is CAITTSGDRAEQYF. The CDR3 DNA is TGTGCCATCACGACTTCCGGGGACAGGGCCGAGCAGTACTTC.

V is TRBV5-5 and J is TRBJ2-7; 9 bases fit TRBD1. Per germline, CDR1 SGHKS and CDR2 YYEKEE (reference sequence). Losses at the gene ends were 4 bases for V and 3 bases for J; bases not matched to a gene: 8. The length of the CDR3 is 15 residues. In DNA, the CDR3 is TGTGCCAGCAGCCCCGGGACAGGGACGTTCTACGAGCAGTACTTC. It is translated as CASSPGTGTFYEQYF.

CDR3 loop: CASSEEETQYF. In DNA form, the CDR3 reads TGTGCCAGCTCAGAAGAGGAGACCCAGTACTTC. V is TRBV18 and J is TRBJ2-5; D is unclear. The V gene's germline CDR1 is KGHSH and CDR2 LQKENI. V was trimmed by 5 bases and J by 5 bases, leaving 6 bases between them. This CDR3 comprises 11 residues.

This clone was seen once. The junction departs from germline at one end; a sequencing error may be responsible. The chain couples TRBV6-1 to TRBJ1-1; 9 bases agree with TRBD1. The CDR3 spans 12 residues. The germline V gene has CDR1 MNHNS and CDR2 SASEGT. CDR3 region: CASSEAWDRETF. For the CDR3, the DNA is TGTGCCAGCAGTGAAGCGTGGGACAGGGAAACCTTT.

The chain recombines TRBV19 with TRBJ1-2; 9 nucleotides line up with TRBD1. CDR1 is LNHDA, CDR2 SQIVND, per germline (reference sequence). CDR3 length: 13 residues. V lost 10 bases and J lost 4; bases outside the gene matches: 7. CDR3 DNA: TGTGCCACCACAAACAGGGGGCTCTATGGCTACACCTTC. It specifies CATTNRGLYGYTF.

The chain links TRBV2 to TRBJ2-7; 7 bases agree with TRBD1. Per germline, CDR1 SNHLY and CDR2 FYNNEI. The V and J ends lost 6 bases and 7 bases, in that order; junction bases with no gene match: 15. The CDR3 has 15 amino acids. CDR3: CASSIILGGLGEQYF. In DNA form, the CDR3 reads TGTGCCAGCAGCATTATCTTAGGGGGCTTGGGTGAGCAGTACTTC.

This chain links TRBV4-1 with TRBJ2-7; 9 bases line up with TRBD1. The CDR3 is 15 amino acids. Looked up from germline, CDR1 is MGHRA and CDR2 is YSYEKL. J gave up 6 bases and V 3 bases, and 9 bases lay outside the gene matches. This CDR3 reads CASSHSRQGGREQYF. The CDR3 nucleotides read TGCGCCAGCAGCCATTCCCGACAGGGGGGTCGCGAGCAGTACTTC.

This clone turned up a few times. CDR3 protein: CASSVQGFEKLFF. Here the CDR3 DNA reads TGTGCCAGTAGTGTACAGGGTTTTGAAAAACTGTTTTTT. V and J are TRBV19 and TRBJ1-4; D perhaps matches TRBD1 (6 bases). V shed 5 bases and J shed 7 bases, with 11 bases lying between them. CDR3 length equals 13 residues. Germline V gene sequence: CDR1 LNHDA, CDR2 SQIVND (reference sequence).

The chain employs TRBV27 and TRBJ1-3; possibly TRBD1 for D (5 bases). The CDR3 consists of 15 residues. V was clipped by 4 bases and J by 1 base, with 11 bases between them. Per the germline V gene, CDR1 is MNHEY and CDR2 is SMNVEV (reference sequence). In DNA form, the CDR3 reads TGTGCCAGCAGTTCATCGACAGCGTCTGGAAACACCATATATTTT. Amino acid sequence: CASSSSTASGNTIYF.

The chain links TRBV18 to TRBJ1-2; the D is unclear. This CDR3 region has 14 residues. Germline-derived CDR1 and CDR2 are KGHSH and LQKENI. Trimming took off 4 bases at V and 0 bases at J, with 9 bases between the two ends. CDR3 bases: TGTGCCAGCTCACTGTCAGAAACTAACTATGGCTACACCTTC. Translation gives CASSLSETNYGYTF. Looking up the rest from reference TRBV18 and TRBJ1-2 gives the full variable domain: NAGVMQNPRHLVRRRGQEARLRCSPMKGHSHVYWYRQLPEEGLKFMVYLQKENIIDESGMPKERFSAEFPKEGPSILRIQQVVRGDSAAYFCASSLSETNYGYTFGSGTRLTVV.

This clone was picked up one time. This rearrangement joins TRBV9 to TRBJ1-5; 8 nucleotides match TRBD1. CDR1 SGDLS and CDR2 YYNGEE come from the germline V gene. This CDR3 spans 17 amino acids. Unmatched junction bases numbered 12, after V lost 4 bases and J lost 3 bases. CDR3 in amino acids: CASSTRDRIFVNQPQHF. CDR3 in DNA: TGTGCCAGCAGCACCCGGGACAGGATTTTTGTCAATCAGCCCCAGCATTTT.

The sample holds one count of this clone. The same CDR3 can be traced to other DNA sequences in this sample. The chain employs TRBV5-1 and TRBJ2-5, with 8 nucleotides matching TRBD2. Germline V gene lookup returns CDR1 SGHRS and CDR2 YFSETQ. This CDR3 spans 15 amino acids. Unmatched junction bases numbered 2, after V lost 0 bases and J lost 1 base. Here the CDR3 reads CASSLATSGQETQYF. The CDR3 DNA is TGCGCCAGCAGCTTGGCCACTAGCGGCCAAGAGACCCAGTACTTC.

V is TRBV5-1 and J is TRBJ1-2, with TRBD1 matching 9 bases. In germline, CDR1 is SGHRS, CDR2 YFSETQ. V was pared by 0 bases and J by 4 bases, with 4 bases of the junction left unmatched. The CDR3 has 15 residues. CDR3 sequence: CASSLGPGQGYGYTF. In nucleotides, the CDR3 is TGCGCCAGCAGCTTGGGACCGGGACAGGGCTATGGCTACACCTTC.

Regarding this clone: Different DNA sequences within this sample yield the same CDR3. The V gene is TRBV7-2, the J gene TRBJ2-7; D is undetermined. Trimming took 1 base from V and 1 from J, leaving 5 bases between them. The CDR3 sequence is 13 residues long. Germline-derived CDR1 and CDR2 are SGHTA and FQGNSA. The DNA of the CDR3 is TGTGCCAGCAGCTTAGGGGTTTCCTACGAGCAGTACTTC. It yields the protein CASSLGVSYEQYF.

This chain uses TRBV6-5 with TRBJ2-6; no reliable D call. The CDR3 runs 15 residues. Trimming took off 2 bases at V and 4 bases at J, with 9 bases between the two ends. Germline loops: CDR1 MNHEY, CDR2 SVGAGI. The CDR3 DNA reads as TGTGCCAGCAGTTACCAGGTATCAGGGGCCAACGTCCTGACTTTC. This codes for CASSYQVSGANVLTF.